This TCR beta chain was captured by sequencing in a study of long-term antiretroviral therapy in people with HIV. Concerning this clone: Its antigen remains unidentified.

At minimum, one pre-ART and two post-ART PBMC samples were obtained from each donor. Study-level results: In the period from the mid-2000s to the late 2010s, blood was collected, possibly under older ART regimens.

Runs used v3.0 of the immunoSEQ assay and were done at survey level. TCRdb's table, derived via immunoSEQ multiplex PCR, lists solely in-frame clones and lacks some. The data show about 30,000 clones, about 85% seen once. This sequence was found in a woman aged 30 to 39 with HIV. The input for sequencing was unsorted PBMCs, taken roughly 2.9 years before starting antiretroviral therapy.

The CDR3 DNA is TGTGCCAGCAGGGACAGGGGTAGACGGACTGAAGCTTTCTTT. Encoded protein: CASRDRGRRTEAFF. V gene TRBV6-6 combines with J gene TRBJ1-1, with 9 bases fitting TRBD1. The length of the CDR3 is 14 residues. Germline V lookup: CDR1 MNHNY, CDR2 SVGAGI (reference sequence). J was trimmed by 5 bases and V by 6 bases; bases with no gene match: 7.